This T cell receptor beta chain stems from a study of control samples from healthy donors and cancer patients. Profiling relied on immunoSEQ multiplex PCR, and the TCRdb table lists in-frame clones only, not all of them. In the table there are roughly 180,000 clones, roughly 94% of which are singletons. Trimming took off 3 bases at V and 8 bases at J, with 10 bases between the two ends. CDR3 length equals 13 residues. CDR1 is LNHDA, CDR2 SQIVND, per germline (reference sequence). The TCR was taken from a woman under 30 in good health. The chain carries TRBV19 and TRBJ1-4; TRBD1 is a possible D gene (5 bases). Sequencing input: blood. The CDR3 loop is CASSIRDGEKLFF. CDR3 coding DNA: TGTGCCAGTAGTATCAGGGATGGGGAAAAACTGTTTTTT.